This T cell receptor beta chain was sequenced during a study of cytomegalovirus exposure and HLA in healthy donors. Study findings and constraints: Rare TCR sequences dominated, though some public TCRs recurred in many donors.

This clone occurred a few times. As yet, its antigen is unknown. Generated by immunoSEQ multiplex PCR, the TCRdb table keeps only in-frame clones and is missing some. In the table there are around 130,000 clones, about 88% of which are singletons. V shed 0 bases and J shed 2 bases, with 10 bases lying between them. CDR1 MGHRA and CDR2 YSYEKL come from the germline V gene. The CDR3 is 15 residues long. The receptor was derived from a man younger than 45 in good health and CMV-seronegative. Sequencing was done on a sample of PBMCs. V is TRBV4-1 and J is TRBJ2-5, with D unclear. CDR3 loop: CASSQDGSYQETQYF. CDR3 in DNA: TGCGCCAGCAGCCAAGATGGCAGTTATCAAGAGACCCAGTACTTC.